This TCR beta chain was recovered during a study of T cells in Graves' hyperthyroidism and ophthalmopathy. Amplification yielded TCR beta CDR3 regions, with RNA transcripts as the source. The study used the HTBI primer set for a first-round RT-PCR of the TCR CDR3. Each CDR3 protein gets one entry after TCRdb re-called the multiplex PCR reads with MiXCR. Here the sample spans fewer than 450,000 distinct CDR3 sequences, 13% to 15% being singletons. Exclusion of patients followed from uncontrolled infection, other autoimmune disease, pregnancy or lactation. The table lists this clonotype with many counts. With V trimmed by 5 bases and J by 4 bases, 8 bases remained unmatched. The CDR3 has 17 amino acids. The V gene's germline CDR1 is MNHNS and CDR2 SASEGT.

This clonotype was sampled from a woman aged 55-70 years with Graves' ophthalmopathy. The source material was blood. This chain joins TRBV6-1 and TRBJ2-7; 16 nucleotides match TRBD2. The CDR3 coding sequence is TGTGCCAGCAGTTCACCGGGACTAGCGGGAGGGCCTTACGAGCAGTACTTC. Amino acid sequence: CASSSPGLAGGPYEQYF.